This TCR beta chain was sequenced in a study of blood T cells in healthy people across ages. Study-level results: TCR beta diversity, measured per million T cells, fell in a roughly linear way with age. Unsorted PBMC material precluded a definitive naive versus antigen-experienced comparison.

This clonotype was picked up a small number of times. As yet, its antigen is unknown. A second roughly 7 to 12 cycle PCR used barcoded and J-beta primers. Every cDNA molecule carried a tag from a template-switch adaptor bearing 12 random nucleotides. MiXCR, run by TCRdb on the 5' RACE reads, gives a single entry per CDR3 protein. The sample has over a million distinct CDR3 sequences; 45% are singletons. The material sequenced was blood. The receptor was isolated from a woman aged 55-70 years in good health.

The CDR3 coding sequence is TGTGCCAGCAGTTACTCGACGTCCCAGTACTTC. Encoded protein: CASSYSTSQYF. This sequence joins TRBV6-2 or TRBV6-3 and TRBJ2-5; D is unclear. Trimming cost V 0 bases and J 9 bases, with 5 bases left between them. Germline V gene lookup returns CDR1 MNHEY and CDR2 SVGEGT. The CDR3 loop spans 11 amino acids.